This T cell receptor beta chain emerged from a study of spatial heterogeneity in lung cancer. The sample holds a few counts of this clonotype. The time point denotes: sample taken at primary tumor resection. Unsorted whole RNA from tumor, nontumor lung or frozen PBMC underwent sequencing. TCR cDNA molecules were tagged individually, and each one carried a unique molecular identifier. Using its own MiXCR run on the 5' RACE reads, TCRdb lists one record per CDR3 protein. The table lists 80,000 to 95,000 distinct CDR3 sequences, 7.5% to 10% of them singletons. CDR1 and CDR2 (germline): ENHRY, SYGVKD. The CDR3 consists of 16 residues. V lost 0 bases and J 0 bases, leaving 6 bases between the germline ends.

V is TRBV10-3 and J is TRBJ1-6; no clear D gene. This TCR was recovered from a male donor with early-stage non-small cell lung cancer. The sample here was PBMCs, taken at surgery. The chain's CDR3 is CAISESESSYNSPLHF. In DNA, the CDR3 is TGTGCCATCAGTGAGTCGGAGAGCTCCTATAATTCACCCCTCCACTTT.